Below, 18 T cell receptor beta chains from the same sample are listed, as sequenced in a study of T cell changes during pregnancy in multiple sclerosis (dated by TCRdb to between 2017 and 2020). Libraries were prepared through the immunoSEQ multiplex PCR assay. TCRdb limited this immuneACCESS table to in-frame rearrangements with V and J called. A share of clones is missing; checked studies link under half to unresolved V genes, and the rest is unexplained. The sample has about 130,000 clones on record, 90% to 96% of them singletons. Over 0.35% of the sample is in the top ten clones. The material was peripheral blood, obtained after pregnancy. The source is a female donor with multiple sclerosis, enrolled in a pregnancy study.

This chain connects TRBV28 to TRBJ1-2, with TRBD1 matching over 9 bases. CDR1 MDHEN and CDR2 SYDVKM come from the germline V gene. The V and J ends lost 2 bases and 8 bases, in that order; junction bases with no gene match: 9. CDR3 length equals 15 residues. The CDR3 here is CASSLGTGTGSGYTF. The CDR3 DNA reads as TGTGCCAGCAGTTTAGGCACGGGGACAGGGAGCGGCTACACCTTC.

CDR3: CASSEQGLYNEQYF. In DNA, the CDR3 is TGTGCCAGCAGTGAACAGGGGCTGTATAACGAGCAGTACTTC. The chain carries TRBV2 and TRBJ2-7; tentative D call: TRBD1 (6 bases). V was shortened by 2 bases and J by 5 bases, with 13 bases between the two germline ends. CDR1 SNHLY and CDR2 FYNNEI come from the germline V gene. The CDR3 sequence is 14 residues long.

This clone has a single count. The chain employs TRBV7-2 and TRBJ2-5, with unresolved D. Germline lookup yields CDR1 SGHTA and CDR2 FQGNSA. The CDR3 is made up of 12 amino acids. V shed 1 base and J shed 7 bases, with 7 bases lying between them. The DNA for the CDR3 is TGTGCCAGCAGCTTAGTGGCAGGGACCCAGTACTTC. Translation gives CASSLVAGTQYF.

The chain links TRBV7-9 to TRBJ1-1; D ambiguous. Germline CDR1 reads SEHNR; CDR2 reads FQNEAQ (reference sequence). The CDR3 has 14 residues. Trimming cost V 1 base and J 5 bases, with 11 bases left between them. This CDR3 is CASSLGLRVTEAFF. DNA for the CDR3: TGTGCCAGCAGCTTAGGTTTGCGGGTTACTGAAGCTTTCTTT.

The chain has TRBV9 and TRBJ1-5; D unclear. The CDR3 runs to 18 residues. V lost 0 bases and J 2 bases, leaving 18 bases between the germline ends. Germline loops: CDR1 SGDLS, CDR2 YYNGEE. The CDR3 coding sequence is TGTGCCAGCAGCGTAGTAGATCGGGGAGCCGGAGGCAATCAGCCCCAGCATTTT. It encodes CASSVVDRGAGGNQPQHF.

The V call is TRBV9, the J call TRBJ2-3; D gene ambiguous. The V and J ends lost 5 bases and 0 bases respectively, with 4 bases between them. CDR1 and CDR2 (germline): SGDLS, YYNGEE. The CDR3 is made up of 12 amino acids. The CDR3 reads CASRASTDTQYF. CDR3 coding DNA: TGTGCCAGCAGAGCTAGCACAGATACGCAGTATTTT.

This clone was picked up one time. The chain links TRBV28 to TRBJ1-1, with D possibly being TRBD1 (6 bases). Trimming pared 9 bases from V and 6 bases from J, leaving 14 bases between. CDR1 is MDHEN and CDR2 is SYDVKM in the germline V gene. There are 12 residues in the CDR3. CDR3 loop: CASSTGISEAFF. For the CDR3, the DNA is TGTGCCAGTAGTACAGGGATCTCTGAAGCTTTCTTT.

The CDR3 bases are TGTGCCAGCAGCTGGGGGACAGGGTCCGACGAGCAGTACTTC. The encoded protein is CASSWGTGSDEQYF. The chain is built from TRBV7-3 and TRBJ2-7, with 9 nucleotides matching TRBD1. Losses at the gene ends were 4 bases for V and 5 bases for J; bases not matched to a gene: 6. Germline CDR1 is SGHTA and CDR2 is FQGTGA. There are 14 residues in the CDR3.

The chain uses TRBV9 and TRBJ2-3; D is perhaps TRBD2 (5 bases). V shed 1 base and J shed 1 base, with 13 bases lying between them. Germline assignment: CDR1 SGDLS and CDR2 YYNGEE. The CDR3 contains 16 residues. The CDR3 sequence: CASSVSSGGRTDTQYF. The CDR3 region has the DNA TGTGCCAGCAGCGTAAGCAGCGGAGGCCGCACAGATACGCAGTATTTT.

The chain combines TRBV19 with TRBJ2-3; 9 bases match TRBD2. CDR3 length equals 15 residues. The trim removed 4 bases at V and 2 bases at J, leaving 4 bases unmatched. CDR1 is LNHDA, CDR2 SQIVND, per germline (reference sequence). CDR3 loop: CASSKPSGNTDTQYF. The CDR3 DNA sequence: TGTGCCAGTAGTAAGCCTAGCGGGAACACAGATACGCAGTATTTT.

CDR3 region: CASSLTGWGSYTF. The CDR3, as DNA: TGCGCCAGCAGCTTGACGGGGTGGGGTTCGTACACCTTC. The chain links TRBV5-1 to TRBJ1-2; D ambiguous. This CDR3 is 13 amino acids long. V was shortened by 1 base and J by 11 bases, with 15 bases between the two germline ends. The germline gives CDR1 SGHRS, CDR2 YFSETQ.

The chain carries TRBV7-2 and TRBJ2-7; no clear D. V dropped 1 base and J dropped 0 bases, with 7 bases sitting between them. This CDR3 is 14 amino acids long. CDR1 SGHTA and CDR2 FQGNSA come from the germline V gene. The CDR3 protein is CASSLDSVSYEQYF. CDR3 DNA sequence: TGTGCCAGCAGCTTAGATAGTGTCTCCTACGAGCAGTACTTC.

The CDR3 loop is CASNPGLGYEQYF. The CDR3 region has the DNA TGTGCCAGCAATCCGGGACTAGGCTACGAGCAGTACTTC. The rearrangement uses TRBV28 and TRBJ2-7; 8 bases are a match to TRBD2. Germline V gene data show CDR1 as MDHEN and CDR2 as SYDVKM. After removal of 7 bases from V and 3 bases from J, the junction contained 5 bases not matched to a gene. The CDR3 runs to 13 residues.

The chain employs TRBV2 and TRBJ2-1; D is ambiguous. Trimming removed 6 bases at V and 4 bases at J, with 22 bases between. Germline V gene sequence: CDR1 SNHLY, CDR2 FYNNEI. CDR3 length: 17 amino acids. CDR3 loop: CASSLSPSATGYNEQFF. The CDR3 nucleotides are TGTGCCAGCAGCCTAAGCCCCAGCGCGACTGGATACAATGAGCAGTTCTTC.

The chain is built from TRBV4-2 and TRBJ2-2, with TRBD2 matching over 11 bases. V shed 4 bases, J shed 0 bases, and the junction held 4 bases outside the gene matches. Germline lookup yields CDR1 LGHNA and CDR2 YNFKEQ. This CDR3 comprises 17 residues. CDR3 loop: CASSPRLAGSNTGELFF. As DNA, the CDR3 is TGTGCCAGCAGCCCACGACTAGCGGGATCGAACACCGGGGAGCTGTTTTTT.

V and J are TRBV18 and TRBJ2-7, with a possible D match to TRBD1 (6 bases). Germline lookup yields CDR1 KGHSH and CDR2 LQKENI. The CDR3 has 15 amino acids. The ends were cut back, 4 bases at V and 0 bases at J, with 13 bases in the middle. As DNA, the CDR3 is TGTGCCAGCTCACGACTAACAGGGAGCTCCTACGAGCAGTACTTC. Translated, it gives CASSRLTGSSYEQYF.

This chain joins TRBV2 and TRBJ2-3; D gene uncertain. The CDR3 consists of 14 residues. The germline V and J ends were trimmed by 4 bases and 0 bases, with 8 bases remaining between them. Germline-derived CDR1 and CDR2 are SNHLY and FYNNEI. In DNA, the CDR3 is TGTGCCAGCAGTGCTGTGGGCAGCACAGATACGCAGTATTTT. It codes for CASSAVGSTDTQYF.

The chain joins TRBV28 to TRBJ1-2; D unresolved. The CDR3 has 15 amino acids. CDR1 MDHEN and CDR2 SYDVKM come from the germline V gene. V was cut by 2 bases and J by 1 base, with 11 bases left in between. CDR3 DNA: TGTGCCAGCAGTTTACACAGTGAGCATAACTATGGCTACACCTTC. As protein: CASSLHSEHNYGYTF.